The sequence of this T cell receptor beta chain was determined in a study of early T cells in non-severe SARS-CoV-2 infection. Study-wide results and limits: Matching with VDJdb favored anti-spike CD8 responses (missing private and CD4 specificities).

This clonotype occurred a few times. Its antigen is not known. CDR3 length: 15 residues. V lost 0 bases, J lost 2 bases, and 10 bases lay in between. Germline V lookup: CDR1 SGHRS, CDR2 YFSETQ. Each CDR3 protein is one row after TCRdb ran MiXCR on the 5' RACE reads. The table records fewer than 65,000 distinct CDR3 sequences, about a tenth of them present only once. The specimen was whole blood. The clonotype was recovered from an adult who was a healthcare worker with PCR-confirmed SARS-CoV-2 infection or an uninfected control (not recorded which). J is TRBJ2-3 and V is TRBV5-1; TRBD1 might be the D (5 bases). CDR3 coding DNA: TGCGCCAGCAGCTTGGGACAGTTAAACACAGATACGCAGTATTTT. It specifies CASSLGQLNTDTQYF.